These 22 T cell receptor beta chains originate from one sample sequenced in a study of blood T cell repertoires in COVID-19. Repertoires were generated with immunoSEQ multiplex PCR, while TCRdb's copy carries only in-frame clones and drops some. The sample has 150,000 to 200,000 clones, approximately 79% seen once. The specimen sequenced was peripheral blood. Receptors were obtained from a woman of 80 years or more with acute or convalescent COVID-19.

The V gene is TRBV7-6, the J gene TRBJ2-2; weak D call: TRBD2 (6 bases). The CDR3 runs to 15 residues. Germline V gene data show CDR1 as SGHVS and CDR2 as FNYEAQ. V was clipped by 5 bases and J by 4 bases, with 14 bases between them. CDR3: CASSIGGLLTGELFF. In nucleotides, the CDR3 is TGTGCCAGCAGCATCGGCGGACTACTCACCGGGGAGCTGTTTTTT.

V usage is TRBV3-1 (or the pseudogene TRBV3-2) and J usage is TRBJ2-1, with TRBD2 identical over 8 bases. This CDR3 is built from 15 residues. Germline lookup yields CDR1 LGHDT and CDR2 YNNKEL (reference sequence). Trimming at V came to 1 base and at J to 7 bases, leaving 6 bases not matched to a gene. DNA of the CDR3: TGTGCCAGCAGCCAAGGGGGGACTAGGAGAAATGAGCAGTTCTTC. It is translated as CASSQGGTRRNEQFF.

The chain links TRBV6-4 to TRBJ2-2; 11 bases align to TRBD2. There are 17 residues in the CDR3. CDR1 is MRHNA, CDR2 SNTAGT, per germline. With V trimmed by 6 bases and J by 4 bases, 10 bases remained unmatched. The CDR3 sequence: CASSELAGDLSTGELFF. The CDR3 region has the DNA TGTGCCAGCAGCGAACTAGCGGGAGATCTATCCACCGGGGAGCTGTTTTTT.

This chain links TRBV5-1 with TRBJ2-7; TRBD2 matches 7 bases. Per germline, CDR1 SGHRS and CDR2 YFSETQ. The trim removed 1 base at V and 3 bases at J, leaving 4 bases unmatched. The CDR3 sequence is 14 residues long. CDR3 DNA: TGCGCCAGCAGCTTGTGGGGGACTAACTACGAGCAGTACTTC. Translated: CASSLWGTNYEQYF.

V and J are TRBV15 and TRBJ1-4, with TRBD1 identical over 7 bases. V was pared by 5 bases and J by 8 bases, with 8 bases of the junction left unmatched. Germline CDR1 LNHNV, CDR2 YYDKDF (reference sequence). The CDR3 spans 14 residues. CDR3 nucleotides: TGTGCCACCAGCCCCCGACAGGGTAGGGAAAAACTGTTTTTT. Amino acid sequence: CATSPRQGREKLFF.

This clone was found a few times. The chain couples TRBV7-9 to TRBJ1-6, with TRBD1 matching 7 bases. The CDR3 has 16 amino acids. Germline CDR1 and CDR2: SEHNR and FQNEAQ (reference sequence). Trimming removed 4 bases from V and 8 bases from J; junction bases left unmatched: 11. The CDR3: CASSSLWTGVDSPLHF. The DNA of the CDR3 is TGTGCCAGCAGCTCACTGTGGACAGGTGTTGATTCACCCCTCCACTTT.

V is TRBV4-2 and J is TRBJ1-2; TRBD1 matches at 7 bases. The germline CDR1 and CDR2 sequences are LGHNA and YNFKEQ. V dropped 0 bases and J dropped 4; count of bases not matched to a gene: 11. The CDR3 is 17 residues long. The chain's CDR3 is CASSQDRGQRGFYGYTF. DNA for the CDR3: TGTGCCAGCAGCCAAGATCGGGGACAGAGAGGGTTCTATGGCTACACCTTC.

The chain recombines TRBV11-2 with TRBJ1-3; maybe TRBD1 (5 bases). Looked up from germline, CDR1 is SGHAT and CDR2 is FQNNGV. This CDR3 is 17 amino acids long. V lost 2 bases, J lost 0 bases, and 14 bases lay in between. DNA of the CDR3: TGTGCCAGCAGCTTAACTTCGACAGCCATCTCTGGAAACACCATATATTTT. Translating gives CASSLTSTAISGNTIYF.

The chain is built from TRBV5-3 and TRBJ2-7, with a weak D call TRBD2 (6 bases). TRBV5-3 is known as an ORF, though its function is uncertain. The CDR3 runs to 12 residues. Trimming stripped 9 bases from V and 6 bases from J, with 16 bases between. The CDR3 here is CANHHGGCEQYF. The CDR3 DNA follows: TGTGCCAACCACCATGGGGGGTGCGAGCAGTACTTC.

The chain joins TRBV7-9 to TRBJ2-1; 7 bases are shared with TRBD2. Germline lookup yields CDR1 SEHNR and CDR2 FQNEAQ (reference sequence). The CDR3 consists of 14 residues. V trimming: 3 bases; J trimming: 9 bases; junction bases outside the gene matches: 8. CDR3 region: CASSFLREQSEQFF. For the CDR3, the DNA is TGTGCCAGCAGCTTTTTGCGGGAGCAGTCTGAGCAGTTCTTC.

The chain is built from TRBV2 and TRBJ2-2; 7 nucleotides line up with TRBD2. Looked up from germline, CDR1 is SNHLY and CDR2 is FYNNEI. CDR3 length: 15 residues. Trimming at V came to 6 bases and at J to 0 bases, leaving 4 bases not matched to a gene. The CDR3 nucleotides are TGTGCCAGCAGCCCCGCGGGGGCGAACACCGGGGAGCTGTTTTTT. Protein product: CASSPAGANTGELFF.

CDR3 amino acids: CASSMEGDSYPRSEQFF. CDR3 in DNA: TGTGCCAGTAGTATGGAGGGTGACAGTTATCCTCGTAGTGAGCAGTTCTTC. This chain connects TRBV19 to TRBJ2-1, with D perhaps TRBD2 (6 bases). Trimming took off 3 bases at V and 9 bases at J, with 24 bases between the two ends. Per germline, CDR1 LNHDA and CDR2 SQIVND (reference sequence). The CDR3 runs to 17 residues.

V and J are TRBV7-2 and TRBJ2-4, with a weak D call TRBD2 (7 bases). The CDR3 runs to 16 residues. Germline V gives CDR1 SGHTA, CDR2 FQGNSA. Trimming stripped 1 base from V and 0 bases from J, with 10 bases between. Here the CDR3 reads CASSLGGGLAKNIQYF. The CDR3, as DNA: TGTGCCAGCAGCTTAGGGGGGGGCTTAGCCAAAAACATTCAGTACTTC.

J is TRBJ1-1 and V is TRBV18, with D possibly TRBD1 on 5 matching bases. The V gene lost 3 bases and the J gene lost 4 bases, with 15 bases spanning the gap. The germline gives CDR1 KGHSH, CDR2 LQKENI. CDR3 length: 15 amino acids. CDR3 amino acids: CASSPPSGGGTEAFF. In nucleotides, the CDR3 is TGTGCCAGCTCACCTCCAAGTGGGGGGGGCACTGAAGCTTTCTTT.

The CDR3 sequence: CASSSQPLAGASYNEQFF. CDR3 in DNA: TGTGCCAGCAGCTCGCAACCACTAGCGGGGGCCTCCTACAATGAGCAGTTCTTC. The J gene is TRBJ2-1, the V gene TRBV7-2; 11 bases fit TRBD2. The CDR3 contains 18 residues. The germline V gene has CDR1 SGHTA and CDR2 FQGNSA. V lost 4 bases, J lost 0 bases, and 8 bases stayed unmatched. Filled out from reference TRBV7-2 and TRBJ2-1, the complete variable domain reads GAGVSQSPSNKVTEKGKDVELRCDPISGHTALYWYRQSLGQGLEFLIYFQGNSAPDKSGLPSDRFSAERTGGSVSTLTIQRTQQEDSAVYLCASSSQPLAGASYNEQFFGPGTRLTVL.

V and J are TRBV11-3 and TRBJ2-3; D is unclear. This CDR3 has 14 residues. Per the germline V gene, CDR1 is SGHNT and CDR2 is YENEEA. V was trimmed by 0 bases and J by 4 bases, leaving 8 bases between them. CDR3 in amino acids: CASSLDRVADTQYF. The CDR3 region has the DNA TGTGCCAGCAGCTTAGATCGAGTGGCAGATACGCAGTATTTT.

The chain combines TRBV5-1 with TRBJ2-5; 10 bases match TRBD1. Germline lookup yields CDR1 SGHRS and CDR2 YFSETQ. The CDR3 has 16 amino acids. The V gene end was trimmed by 5 bases and the J gene end by 3 bases; junction bases not matched to a gene: 10. This CDR3 reads CASSREPGQGKETQYF. Written as DNA, the CDR3 is TGCGCCAGCAGTAGAGAACCGGGACAGGGGAAAGAGACCCAGTACTTC.

The chain has TRBV5-1 and TRBJ2-7; weak D call: TRBD2 (5 bases). The CDR3 is made up of 15 amino acids. Germline V gene sequence: CDR1 SGHRS, CDR2 YFSETQ. Trimming cost V 4 bases and J 0 bases, with 14 bases left between them. CDR3 bases: TGCGCCAGCAGCCCGCTAGCTGGGCGCTCCTACGAGCAGTACTTC. Protein product: CASSPLAGRSYEQYF.

This sequence joins TRBV5-1 and TRBJ2-1; no firm D call. The V gene lost 1 base and the J gene lost 6 bases, with 8 bases spanning the gap. In germline, CDR1 is SGHRS, CDR2 YFSETQ. The CDR3 contains 13 residues. The CDR3 sequence: CASSLPQFNEQFF. CDR3 nucleotide sequence: TGCGCCAGCAGCTTGCCCCAGTTCAATGAGCAGTTCTTC.

The rearrangement uses TRBV19 and TRBJ1-2; D not certain. The CDR3 length is 12 residues. With 3 bases removed from V and 5 bases from J, the gap between germline ends came to 7 bases. Germline-derived CDR1 and CDR2 are LNHDA and SQIVND (reference sequence). The CDR3 bases are TGTGCCAGTAGTATCCATCAGTATGGCTACACCTTC. Protein: CASSIHQYGYTF. The full variable domain, in which reference TRBV19 and TRBJ1-2 provide the parts outside the CDR3, is DGGITQSPKYLFRKEGQNVTLSCEQNLNHDAMYWYRQDPGQGLRLIYYSQIVNDFQKGDIAEGYSVSREKKESFPLTVTSAQKNPTAFYLCASSIHQYGYTFGSGTRLTVV.

The chain uses TRBV20-1 and TRBJ1-6; 9 bases agree with TRBD1. The CDR3 covers 14 residues. Trimming took 3 bases from V and 7 from J; bases not matched to a gene: 4. Germline values: CDR1 DFQATT, CDR2 SNEGSKA (reference sequence). CDR3 sequence (DNA): TGCAGTGCTAGTGCCGGGACAGGGAATTCACCCCTCCACTTT. Its protein product is CSASAGTGNSPLHF.

This rearrangement joins TRBV5-1 to TRBJ2-7, with 8 bases fitting TRBD1. V shed 4 bases and J 7 bases; nucleotides not matched to a gene: 10. CDR1 and CDR2 from the germline V gene are SGHRS and YFSETQ. This CDR3 region has 14 residues. This chain's CDR3 is CASSVGQGGGEQYF. The CDR3 DNA sequence: TGCGCCAGCAGCGTCGGACAGGGTGGAGGGGAGCAGTACTTC.